This is a list of T cell receptor beta chains from one sample in a study of shared clonotypes between healthy human individuals. This table comes from immunoSEQ multiplex PCR, and its TCRdb copy is limited to in-frame clones, with some not included. The sample contains hundreds of thousands of clones, about 96% of which appear only once. Sequencing was performed on naive CD8+ T cells sorted from blood. These receptors originate from a woman aged 30 to 39 in good health. Both conserved end residues are part of each CDR3. A D gene is named only where the DNA matches it firmly. Clone size, where shown, is once, few, many, or a class for clones that have expanded.

13 | TRBJ1-1 | TRBV28 | - | - | TGTGCCAGCAGTTTGAAGGGGACCACTGAAGCTTTCTTT | CASSLKGTTEAFF
13 | TRBJ2-3 | TRBV7-9 | - | - | TGTGCCAGCAGCTTAGTAGGATCAGATACGCAGTATTTT | CASSLVGSDTQYF
13 | TRBJ2-7 | TRBV2 | - | once | TGTGCCAGCACTAAGGGGGTAGGGGACGAGCAGTACTTC | CASTKGVGDEQYF
15 | TRBJ1-1 | TRBV27 | - | - | TGTGCCAGCAGTCCCTGGACAAATAGGGGCACTGAAGCTTTCTTT | CASSPWTNRGTEAFF
13 | TRBJ2-3 | TRBV9 | TRBD2 | - | TGTGCCAGCAGCGGGGGAGGGGCGGATACGCAGTATTTT | CASSGGGADTQYF
13 | TRBJ2-7 | TRBV5-1 | - | - | TGCGCCAGCAGCTTGGGTCTGGTCTACGAGCAGTACTTC | CASSLGLVYEQYF
15 | TRBJ1-5 | TRBV6-1 | - | - | TGTGCCAGCAGTGAACTGAGGGGGGTATATCAGCCCCAGCATTTT | CASSELRGVYQPQHF
16 | TRBJ2-1 | TRBV19 | - | - | TGTGCCAGTAGTCAGCGGGTGGGTACGCTCCCCAAAGGGCAGTTCTTC | CASSQRVGTLPKGQFF
14 | TRBJ1-1 | TRBV30 | - | - | TGTGCCTGGAGTGCGGTGGGACTGGGGACTGAAGCTTTCTTT | CAWSAVGLGTEAFF
15 | TRBJ2-7 | TRBV19 | - | - | TGTGCCAGTACCGTTGGACCAGCGGGCACCTACGAGCAGTACTTC | CASTVGPAGTYEQYF
15 | TRBJ1-2 | TRBV28 | - | once | TGTGCCAGCAGCCGCCCGAGCCCTTCTAACTATGGCTACACCTTC | CASSRPSPSNYGYTF
19 | TRBJ1-4 | TRBV7-8 | TRBD1 | - | TGTGCCAGCAGCTTAGAGGCGGCGCAGGGGGCGTGGCGCGGAGAAAAACTGTTTTTT | CASSLEAAQGAWRGEKLFF
16 | TRBJ2-1 | TRBV5-8 | TRBD2 | - | TGTGCCAGCAGCTTGGTCCAGCGGGAGTACTACAATGAGCAGTTCTTC | CASSLVQREYYNEQFF
15 | TRBJ1-2 | TRBV28 | - | - | TGTGCCAGCAGTTTATTGAGAGAGGTCATCTATGGCTACACCTTC | CASSLLREVIYGYTF
18 | TRBJ2-2 | TRBV28 | - | - | TGTGCCAGCAGCCCCTTCCCCACGGGAGATTTGAACACCGGGGAGCTGTTTTTT | CASSPFPTGDLNTGELFF
13 | TRBJ1-1 | TRBV5-6 | - | - | TGTGCCAGCAGCGGGGACCGCTACACTGAAGCTTTCTTT | CASSGDRYTEAFF
17 | TRBJ2-3 | TRBV15 | TRBD2 | - | TGTGCCACCAGCAGAGATAGGACTAGCGGGATCACAGATACGCAGTATTTT | CATSRDRTSGITDTQYF
17 | TRBJ1-5 | TRBV7-9 | - | - | TGTGCCAGCAGCCCGAAACCCCGACAGTGGACCAATCAGCCCCAGCATTTT | CASSPKPRQWTNQPQHF
15 | TRBJ1-1 | TRBV4-2 | TRBD1 | - | TGTGCCAGCAGCCGAGAGACAGGGGTAGGGACTGAAGCTTTCTTT | CASSRETGVGTEAFF
15 | TRBJ2-3 | TRBV27 | TRBD1 | - | TGTGCCAGCAGTTCTGACAGGGGAGTCACAGATACGCAGTATTTT | CASSSDRGVTDTQYF
16 | TRBJ2-5 | TRBV13 | TRBD2 | - | TGTGCCAGCAGCCCCCTAGCGGGAAGAGGGTTAGAGACCCAGTACTTC | CASSPLAGRGLETQYF
20 | TRBJ2-7 | TRBV5-1 | TRBD2 | once | TGCGCCAGCAGCTTGTACCAGGGGAATGTAGCGGGAGGGCCTTCCTACGAGCAGTACTTC | CASSLYQGNVAGGPSYEQYF
14 | TRBJ1-1 | TRBV9 | - | few | TGTGCCAGCAGCGTCGTCCGGGCCGCGACTGAAGCTTTCTTT | CASSVVRAATEAFF
14 | TRBJ2-2 | TRBV19 | TRBD1 | - | TGTGCCAGTAGTGTCACAGGGGACACCGGGGAGCTGTTTTTT | CASSVTGDTGELFF